This record looks at one TCR beta chain sequence and its context. This specimen comes from a study of PD-L1 blockade in urothelial cancer. Generated by immunoSEQ multiplex PCR, the TCRdb table keeps only in-frame clones and is missing some. This sample has tens of thousands of clones; around 88% occur once, and the top ten carry roughly a quarter. The time point is: peripheral blood 6 weeks after treatment start. V was cut by 0 bases and J by 4 bases, with 9 bases left in between. The CDR3 loop spans 14 amino acids. Per the germline V gene, CDR1 is SGHRS and CDR2 is YFSETQ. Here the sequenced sample was PBMCs, taken around atezolizumab (anti-PD-L1) treatment. The chain carries TRBV5-1 and TRBJ2-3, with D perhaps matching TRBD2 (6 bases). This clonotype originated in a man aged 55-75 years with urothelial cancer. CDR3 sequence reads: CASSLAPGADTQYF. For the CDR3, the DNA is TGCGCCAGCAGCTTGGCGCCGGGGGCAGATACGCAGTATTTT.